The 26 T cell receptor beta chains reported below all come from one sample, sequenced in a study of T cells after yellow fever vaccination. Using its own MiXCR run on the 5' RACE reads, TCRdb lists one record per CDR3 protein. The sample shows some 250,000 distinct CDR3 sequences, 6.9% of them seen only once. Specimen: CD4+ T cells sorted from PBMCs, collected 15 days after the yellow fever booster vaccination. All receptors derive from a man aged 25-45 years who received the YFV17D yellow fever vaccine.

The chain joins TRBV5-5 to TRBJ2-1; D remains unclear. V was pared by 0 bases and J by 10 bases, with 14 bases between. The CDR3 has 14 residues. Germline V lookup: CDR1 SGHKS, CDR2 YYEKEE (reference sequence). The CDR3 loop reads CASSLDPGVNEQFF. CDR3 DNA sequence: TGTGCCAGCAGCTTGGACCCAGGCGTCAACGAGCAGTTCTTC.

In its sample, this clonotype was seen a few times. The CDR3 loop reads CASSLYSSGYTF. The CDR3 region has the DNA TGTGCCAGCAGCTTGTATAGTAGTGGCTACACCTTC. V and J are TRBV11-2 and TRBJ1-2, with D unresolved. Trimming cost V 3 bases and J 7 bases, with 9 bases left between them. Germline CDR1 reads SGHAT; CDR2 reads FQNNGV. The CDR3 has 12 amino acids.

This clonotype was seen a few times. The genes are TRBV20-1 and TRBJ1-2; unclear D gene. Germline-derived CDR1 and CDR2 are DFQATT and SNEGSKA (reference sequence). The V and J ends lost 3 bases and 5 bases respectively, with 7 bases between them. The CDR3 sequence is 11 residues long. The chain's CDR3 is CSARADYGYTF. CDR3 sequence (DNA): TGCAGTGCTAGGGCGGATTATGGCTACACCTTC.

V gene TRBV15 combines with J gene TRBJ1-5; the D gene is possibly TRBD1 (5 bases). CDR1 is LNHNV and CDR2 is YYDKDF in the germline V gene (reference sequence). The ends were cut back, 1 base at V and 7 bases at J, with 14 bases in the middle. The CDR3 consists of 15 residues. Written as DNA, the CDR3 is TGTGCCACCAGCAGAGGGTGGGGCCGCGGGCAGCCCCAGCATTTT. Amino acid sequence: CATSRGWGRGQPQHF.

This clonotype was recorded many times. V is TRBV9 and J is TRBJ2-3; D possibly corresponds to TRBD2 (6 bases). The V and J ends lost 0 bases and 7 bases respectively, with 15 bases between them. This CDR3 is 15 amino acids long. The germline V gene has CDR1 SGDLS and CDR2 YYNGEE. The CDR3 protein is CASSVEVAAVYTQYF. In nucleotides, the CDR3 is TGTGCCAGCAGCGTAGAGGTAGCGGCGGTTTATACGCAGTATTTT.

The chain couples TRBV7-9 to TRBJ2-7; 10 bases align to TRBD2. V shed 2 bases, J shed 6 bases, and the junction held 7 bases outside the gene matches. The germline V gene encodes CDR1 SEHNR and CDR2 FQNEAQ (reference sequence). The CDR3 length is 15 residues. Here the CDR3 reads CASSLSLAGAGEQYF. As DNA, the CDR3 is TGTGCCAGCAGCTTAAGTCTAGCGGGAGCGGGCGAGCAGTACTTC.

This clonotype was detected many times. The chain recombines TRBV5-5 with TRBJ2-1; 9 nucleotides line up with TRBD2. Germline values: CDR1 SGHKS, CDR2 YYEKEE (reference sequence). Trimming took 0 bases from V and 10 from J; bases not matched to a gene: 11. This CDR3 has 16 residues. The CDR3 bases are TGTGCCAGCAGCTTGGCAGTAGCGGGAGTATCCAACGAGCAGTTCTTC. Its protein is CASSLAVAGVSNEQFF.

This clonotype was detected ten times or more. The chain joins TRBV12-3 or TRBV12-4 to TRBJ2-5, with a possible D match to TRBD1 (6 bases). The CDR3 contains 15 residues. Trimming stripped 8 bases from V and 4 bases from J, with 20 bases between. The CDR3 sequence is CASVPQLGARETQYF. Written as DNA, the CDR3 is TGTGCCAGCGTCCCACAGCTGGGGGCCAGAGAGACCCAGTACTTC.

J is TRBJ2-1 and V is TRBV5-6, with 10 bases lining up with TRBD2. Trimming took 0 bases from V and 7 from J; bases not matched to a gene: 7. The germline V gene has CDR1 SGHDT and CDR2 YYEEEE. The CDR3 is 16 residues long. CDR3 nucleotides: TGTGCCAGCAGCTTGGGGGCTAGCGGGAGTGGTAATGAGCAGTTCTTC. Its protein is CASSLGASGSGNEQFF.

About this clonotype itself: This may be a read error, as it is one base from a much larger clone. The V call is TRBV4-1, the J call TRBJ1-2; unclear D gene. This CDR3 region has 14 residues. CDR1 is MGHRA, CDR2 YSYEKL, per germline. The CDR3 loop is CASSQDRTYYGHTF. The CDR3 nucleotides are TGCGCCAGCAGCCAAGACCGGACCTACTATGGCCACACCTTC.

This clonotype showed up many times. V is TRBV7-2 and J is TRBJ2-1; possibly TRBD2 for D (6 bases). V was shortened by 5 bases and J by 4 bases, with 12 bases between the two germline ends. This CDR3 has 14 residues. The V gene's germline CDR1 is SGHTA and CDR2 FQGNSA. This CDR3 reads CASSPRRGYNEQFF. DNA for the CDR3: TGTGCCAGCAGCCCGCGGAGGGGTTACAATGAGCAGTTCTTC. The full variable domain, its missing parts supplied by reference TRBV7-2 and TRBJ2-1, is GAGVSQSPSNKVTEKGKDVELRCDPISGHTALYWYRQSLGQGLEFLIYFQGNSAPDKSGLPSDRFSAERTGGSVSTLTIQRTQQEDSAVYLCASSPRRGYNEQFFGPGTRLTVL.

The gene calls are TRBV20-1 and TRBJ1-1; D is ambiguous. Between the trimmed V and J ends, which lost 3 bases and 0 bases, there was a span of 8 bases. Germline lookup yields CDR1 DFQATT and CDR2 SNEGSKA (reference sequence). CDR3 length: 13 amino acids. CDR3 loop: CSASPQVNTEAFF. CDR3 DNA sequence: TGCAGTGCTAGCCCTCAGGTGAACACTGAAGCTTTCTTT.

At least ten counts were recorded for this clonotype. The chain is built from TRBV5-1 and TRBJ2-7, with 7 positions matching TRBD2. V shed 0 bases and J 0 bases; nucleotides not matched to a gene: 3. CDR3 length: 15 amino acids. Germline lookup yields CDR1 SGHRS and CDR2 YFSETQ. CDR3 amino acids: CASSLAGGHSYEQYF. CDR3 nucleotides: TGCGCCAGCAGCTTGGCGGGAGGCCACTCCTACGAGCAGTACTTC.

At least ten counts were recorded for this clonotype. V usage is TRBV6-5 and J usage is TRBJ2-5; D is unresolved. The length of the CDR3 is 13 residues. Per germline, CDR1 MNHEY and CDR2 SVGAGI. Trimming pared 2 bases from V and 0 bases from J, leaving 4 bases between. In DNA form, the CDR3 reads TGTGCCAGCAGTTACAGGAACCAAGAGACCCAGTACTTC. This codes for CASSYRNQETQYF.

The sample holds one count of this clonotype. The CDR3 region has the DNA TGCAGTGCCTCGGGGGGGTTACCTCCTGGGGCCAACGTCCTGACTTTC. As protein: CSASGGLPPGANVLTF. J is TRBJ2-6 and V is TRBV20-1, with 8 bases that match TRBD2. This CDR3 is built from 16 residues. V dropped 6 bases and J dropped 2; count of bases not matched to a gene: 9. CDR1 is DFQATT, CDR2 SNEGSKA, per germline (reference sequence).

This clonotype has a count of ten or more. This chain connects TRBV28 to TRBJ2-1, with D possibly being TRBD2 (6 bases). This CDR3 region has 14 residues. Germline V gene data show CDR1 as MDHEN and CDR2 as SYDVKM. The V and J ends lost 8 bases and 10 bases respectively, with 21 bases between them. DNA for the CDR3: TGTGCCAGCGGGGGGTCCGGGTGGCTTAGGGAGCAGTTCTTC. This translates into CASGGSGWLREQFF.

CDR3 coding DNA: TGTGCCAGCAGCGTAAGGGACAGGGAATGGCCCCAGCATTTT. Protein sequence: CASSVRDREWPQHF. The chain couples TRBV9 to TRBJ1-5, with 9 bases that match TRBD1. CDR1 is SGDLS and CDR2 is YYNGEE in the germline V gene. There are 14 residues in the CDR3. The J segment lost 9 bases and the V segment lost 1 base, leaving 5 bases of the junction unmatched.

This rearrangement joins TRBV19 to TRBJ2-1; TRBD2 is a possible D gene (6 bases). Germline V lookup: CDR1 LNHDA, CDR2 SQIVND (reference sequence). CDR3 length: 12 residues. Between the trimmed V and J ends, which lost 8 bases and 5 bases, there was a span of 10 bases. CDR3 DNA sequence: TGTGCCAGTGGGGACTTCCACAATGAGCAGTTCTTC. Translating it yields CASGDFHNEQFF.

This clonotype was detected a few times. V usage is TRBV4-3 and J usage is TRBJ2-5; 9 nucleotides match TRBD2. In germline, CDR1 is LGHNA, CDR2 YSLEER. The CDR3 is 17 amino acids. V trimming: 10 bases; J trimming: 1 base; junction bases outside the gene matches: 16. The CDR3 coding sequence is TGCGCCATCGCCACCCGACTAGCGGAGGACACCCAAGAGACCCAGTACTTC. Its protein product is CAIATRLAEDTQETQYF.

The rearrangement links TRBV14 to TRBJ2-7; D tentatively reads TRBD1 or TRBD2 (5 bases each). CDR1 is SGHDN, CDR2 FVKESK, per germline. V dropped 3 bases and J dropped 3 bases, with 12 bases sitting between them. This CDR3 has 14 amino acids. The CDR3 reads CASSHRDGHYEQYF. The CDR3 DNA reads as TGTGCCAGCAGCCACCGGGACGGCCACTACGAGCAGTACTTC.

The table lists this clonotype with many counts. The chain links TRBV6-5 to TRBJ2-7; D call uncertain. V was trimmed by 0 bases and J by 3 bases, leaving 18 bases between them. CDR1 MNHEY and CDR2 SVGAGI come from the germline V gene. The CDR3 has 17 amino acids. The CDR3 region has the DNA TGTGCCAGCAGTTACTCGGGTGACCGCACTCCGGGCTACGAGCAGTACTTC. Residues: CASSYSGDRTPGYEQYF.

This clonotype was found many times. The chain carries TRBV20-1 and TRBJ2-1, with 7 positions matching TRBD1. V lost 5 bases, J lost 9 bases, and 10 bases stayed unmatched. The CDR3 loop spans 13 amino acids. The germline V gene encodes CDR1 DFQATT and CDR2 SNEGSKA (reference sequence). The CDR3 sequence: CSALLNNRGEQFF. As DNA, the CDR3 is TGCAGTGCTTTACTGAACAACAGGGGTGAGCAGTTCTTC.

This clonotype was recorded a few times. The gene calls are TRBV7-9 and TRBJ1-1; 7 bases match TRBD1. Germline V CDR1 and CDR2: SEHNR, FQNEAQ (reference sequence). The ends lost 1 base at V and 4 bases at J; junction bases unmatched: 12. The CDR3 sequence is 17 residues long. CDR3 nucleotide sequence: TGTGCCAGCAGCTTAGGGGTGACAGGGAGGATTGGCACTGAAGCTTTCTTT. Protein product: CASSLGVTGRIGTEAFF.

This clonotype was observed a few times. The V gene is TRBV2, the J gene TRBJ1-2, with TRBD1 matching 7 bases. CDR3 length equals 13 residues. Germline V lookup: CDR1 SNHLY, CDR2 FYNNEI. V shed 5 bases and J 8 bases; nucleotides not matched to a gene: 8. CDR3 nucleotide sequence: TGTGCCAGCAGTTACAGGGGCGGAAGGGGCTACACCTTC. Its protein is CASSYRGGRGYTF. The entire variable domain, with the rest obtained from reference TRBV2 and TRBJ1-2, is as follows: EPEVTQTPSHQVTQMGQEVILRCVPISNHLYFYWYRQILGQKVEFLVSFYNNEISEKSEIFDDQFSVERPDGSNFTLKIRSTKLEDSAMYFCASSYRGGRGYTFGSGTRLTVV.

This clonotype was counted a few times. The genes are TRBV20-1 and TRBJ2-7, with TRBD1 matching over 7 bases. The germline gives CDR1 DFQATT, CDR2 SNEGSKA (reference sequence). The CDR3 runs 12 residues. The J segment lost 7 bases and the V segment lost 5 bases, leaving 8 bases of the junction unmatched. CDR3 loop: CSAEDRPLEQYF. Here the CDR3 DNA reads TGCAGTGCTGAGGACAGGCCTTTGGAGCAGTACTTC.

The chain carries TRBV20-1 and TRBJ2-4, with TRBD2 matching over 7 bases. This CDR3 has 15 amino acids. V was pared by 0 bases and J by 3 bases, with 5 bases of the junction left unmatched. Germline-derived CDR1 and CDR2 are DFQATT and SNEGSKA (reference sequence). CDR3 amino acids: CSARESGAYKNIQYF. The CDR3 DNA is TGCAGTGCTAGAGAGAGCGGGGCCTACAAAAACATTCAGTACTTC.